Shown below are 4 T cell receptor beta chains from a single sample sequenced in a study of cytomegalovirus exposure and HLA in healthy donors. Vbeta (60) and Jbeta (13) primers were used in the PCR. The protocol was immunoSEQ multiplex PCR, while the TCRdb copy is restricted to in-frame clones and leaves out a portion. Of 200,000 or so clones detected, about four fifths appear once; the ten largest clones hold about 6%. Input material: PBMCs. These receptors were collected from a woman aged 25 to 39 in good health and CMV-seropositive.

J is TRBJ1-5 and V is TRBV15, with TRBD1 as a possible D gene (6 bases). The CDR3 contains 14 residues. Germline values: CDR1 LNHNV, CDR2 YYDKDF (reference sequence). With 3 bases removed from V and 4 bases from J, the gap between germline ends came to 10 bases. This chain's CDR3 is CATSRTGTNQPQHF. The CDR3 DNA follows: TGTGCCACCAGCAGGACAGGAACAAATCAGCCCCAGCATTTT.

The chain uses TRBV10-3 and TRBJ1-5; 8 nucleotides align to TRBD1. The CDR3 is 14 amino acids. Germline lookup yields CDR1 ENHRY and CDR2 SYGVKD. The trim removed 10 bases at V and 4 bases at J, leaving 9 bases unmatched. CDR3: CATGPDRGNQPQHF. The CDR3 region has the DNA TGTGCCACCGGCCCAGACAGGGGAAATCAGCCCCAGCATTTT.

The sample holds a few counts of this clone. This rearrangement joins TRBV9 to TRBJ2-3; 8 bases are a match to TRBD1. CDR1 is SGDLS and CDR2 is YYNGEE in the germline V gene. The CDR3 length is 15 residues. V shed 5 bases and J 11 bases; nucleotides not matched to a gene: 16. This CDR3 is CASRKTGASTDVQYF. The CDR3 nucleotides are TGTGCCAGCAGAAAGACAGGGGCCTCTACAGATGTGCAGTATTTT.

DNA for the CDR3: TGTGCCAGCTCCCTCGCGCCACAGAGCACTCACACCGGGGAGCTGTTTTTT. This codes for CASSLAPQSTHTGELFF. The chain recombines TRBV18 with TRBJ2-2; D remains ambiguous. The germline V and J ends were trimmed by 6 bases and 3 bases, with 20 bases remaining between them. CDR3 length: 17 residues. Germline-derived CDR1 and CDR2 are KGHSH and LQKENI.